This T cell receptor (beta chain) was profiled in a study of CD8 T cells in Susac syndrome. After extraction with the RNeasy kit, about 0.5 to 1 ug of the RNA was reverse transcribed using random hexamers. Amplification of TCR beta CDR3 used immunoSEQ multiplex PCR across 54 Vbeta and 13 Jbeta. MiXCR, run by TCRdb on the immunoSEQ multiplex PCR reads, gives a single entry per CDR3 protein. The sample has about 280,000 distinct CDR3 sequences, around 84% seen once. The authors negatively isolated CD8+ and CD4+ T cells and FACS-enriched TEMRA cells. The CDR3 contains 11 residues. CDR1 and CDR2 from the germline V gene are GTSNPN and SVGIG (reference sequence). The V end lost 0 bases, the J end lost 6 bases, and 6 bases lay between the germline ends.

The sequenced material came from CD8+ T cells from PBMCs. The receptor was derived from a human donor with multiple sclerosis. The chain carries TRBV30 and TRBJ2-7; D may be TRBD2 (5 bases). CDR3 in DNA: TGTGCCTGGAGTGTTGGAGGCGAGCAGTACTTC. Translation: CAWSVGGEQYF.